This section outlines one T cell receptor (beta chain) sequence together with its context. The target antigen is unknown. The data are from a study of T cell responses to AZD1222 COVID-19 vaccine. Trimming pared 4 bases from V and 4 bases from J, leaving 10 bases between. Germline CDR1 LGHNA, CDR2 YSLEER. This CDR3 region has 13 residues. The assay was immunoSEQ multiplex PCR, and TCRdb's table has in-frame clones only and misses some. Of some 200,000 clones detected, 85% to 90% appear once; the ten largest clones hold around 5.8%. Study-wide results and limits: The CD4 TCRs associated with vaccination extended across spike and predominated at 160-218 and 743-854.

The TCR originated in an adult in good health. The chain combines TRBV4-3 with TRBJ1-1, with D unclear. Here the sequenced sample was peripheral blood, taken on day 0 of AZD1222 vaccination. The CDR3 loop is CASSRGEFTEAFF. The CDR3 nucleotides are TGCGCCAGCAGCCGAGGAGAATTCACTGAAGCTTTCTTT.